These T cell receptor beta chains were read from a single sample in a study of blood T cell repertoires in COVID-19. The protocol was immunoSEQ multiplex PCR, while the TCRdb copy is restricted to in-frame clones and leaves out a portion. The sample records some 120,000 clones, roughly 85% being singletons. Sequencing was performed on peripheral blood. Every receptor here comes from a man under 40 with acute or convalescent COVID-19. CDR3s include the opening cysteine and the closing phenylalanine or tryptophan. The D gene is left open where the match is weak. Clone size is shown for a subset of rows, as once, few, many or a class of expanded clone.

cdr3_nt | cdr3_aa | clone_size | j_call | cdr3_length | d_call | v_call
TGTGCCAGCAGCCCGAAGACATCTCTGTATAATTCACCCCTCCACTTT | CASSPKTSLYNSPLHF | few | TRBJ1-6 | 16 | NA | TRBV7-6
TGTGCCACCAGCCTTAGCGGGAGCGTGGCAGATACGCAGTATTTT | CATSLSGSVADTQYF | NA | TRBJ2-3 | 15 | TRBD2 | TRBV24-1
TGTGCCAGCAGCCAAGAGCGGGACTATCTCCGGGGGCAGTTCTTC | CASSQERDYLRGQFF | once | TRBJ2-1 | 15 | TRBD2 | TRBV3-1/TRBV3-2
TGCGCCAGCAGGGGACCAGGGGGACGCACAGATACGCAGTATTTT | CASRGPGGRTDTQYF | NA | TRBJ2-3 | 15 | TRBD1 | TRBV5-1
TGCGCCAGCAGCCAAGATATCAGGGAAAGGACCGGGGAGCTGTTTTTT | CASSQDIRERTGELFF | few | TRBJ2-2 | 16 | NA | TRBV4-3
TGTGCCAGTACCCACAGGGGGACGAACACTGAAGCTTTCTTT | CASTHRGTNTEAFF | NA | TRBJ1-1 | 14 | TRBD1 | TRBV19
TGTGCCAGCAGTTACGGGGACTATTCTTCCAATGAGCAGTTCTTC | CASSYGDYSSNEQFF | NA | TRBJ2-1 | 15 | TRBD2 | TRBV6-2/TRBV6-3
TGTGCCAGCAGTTACTCGCTAGGTACGGCCACCGGGGAGCTGTTTTTT | CASSYSLGTATGELFF | many | TRBJ2-2 | 16 | NA | TRBV6-2/TRBV6-3
TGTGCCTGGAGTAGGCTAAGGAGCTCTGGAAACACCATATATTTT | CAWSRLRSSGNTIYF | NA | TRBJ1-3 | 15 | NA | TRBV30
TGTGCCAGCAGCCTACTAGCGGGGGGGCTAGAGACCCAGTACTTC | CASSLLAGGLETQYF | NA | TRBJ2-5 | 15 | TRBD2 | TRBV6-5
TGTGCCAGCAGCCAAGTCGGACAGGGCGGTCCCACAGATACGCAGTATTTT | CASSQVGQGGPTDTQYF | NA | TRBJ2-3 | 17 | TRBD1 | TRBV14
TGTGCCAGCAGTCCAACCCGGACAGCCGCTAATGAAAAACTGTTTTTT | CASSPTRTAANEKLFF | NA | TRBJ1-4 | 16 | NA | TRBV27
TGTGCCAGCAGTTCGGTAGGAGGGGGCAGTTCACCCCTCCACTTT | CASSSVGGGSSPLHF | NA | TRBJ1-6 | 15 | TRBD1 | TRBV6-5
TGTGCCACCAGCAGAGGTCAGGGCGCCTACGAGCAGTACTTC | CATSRGQGAYEQYF | NA | TRBJ2-7 | 14 | NA | TRBV15
TGTGCCAGCAGCTTGGACGCGGGGGGGGCCCCCCATGAGCAGTTCTTC | CASSLDAGGAPHEQFF | NA | TRBJ2-1 | 16 | TRBD2 | TRBV5-4
TGTGCCAGCAGTTACCGGGGACAGGGCGTTTACAATGAGCAGTTCTTC | CASSYRGQGVYNEQFF | NA | TRBJ2-1 | 16 | TRBD1 | TRBV6-2/TRBV6-3
TGTGCCAGCAGCTTGGGGCCGGGCCTCGGGAGGAACACTGAAGCTTTCTTT | CASSLGPGLGRNTEAFF | NA | TRBJ1-1 | 17 | NA | TRBV5-6
TGTGCTAGCAGCTTTCTTTCAGGGGGAGTTTTGGAGACCCAGTACTTC | CASSFLSGGVLETQYF | once | TRBJ2-5 | 16 | TRBD1 | TRBV7-7
TGTGCCAGCAGCTTGGAAGGCCTTCCTAGCGGGGGGGCCGCAGATACGCAGTATTTT | CASSLEGLPSGGAADTQYF | NA | TRBJ2-3 | 19 | TRBD2 | TRBV7-6
TGTGCCACCCGACAGGGATGGGACAATCAGCCCCAGCATTTT | CATRQGWDNQPQHF | once | TRBJ1-5 | 14 | TRBD1 | TRBV27
TGTGCCAGCAGCGAGAGAGACAGGGCCCTTACCGGGGAGCTGTTTTTT | CASSERDRALTGELFF | NA | TRBJ2-2 | 16 | TRBD1 | TRBV9
TGTGCCACCAGCAGAACTCGGGGACTGACGGAAAAACTGTTTTTT | CATSRTRGLTEKLFF | NA | TRBJ1-4 | 15 | NA | TRBV15
TGTGCCAGCCTAAGGGGACTAGCGGGGGGAGAGACCCAGTACTTC | CASLRGLAGGETQYF | NA | TRBJ2-5 | 15 | TRBD2 | TRBV11-2
TGTGCCAGCAGCTTTAGCGGAGCAGAGACCTACAATGAGCAGTTCTTC | CASSFSGAETYNEQFF | NA | TRBJ2-1 | 16 | NA | TRBV11-3
TGTGCCAGCAGCCTCTTAGCGGGGAAAAACATTCAGTACTTC | CASSLLAGKNIQYF | NA | TRBJ2-4 | 14 | TRBD2 | TRBV6-5
TGTGCCAGCTCACATGGACAGGGGAATTCACCCCTCCACTTT | CASSHGQGNSPLHF | NA | TRBJ1-6 | 14 | TRBD1 | TRBV18
TGTGCCAGCAGTTTGGGCGGGAACGAGCAGTACTTC | CASSLGGNEQYF | NA | TRBJ2-7 | 12 | NA | TRBV12-3/TRBV12-4
TGTGCCAGCAGCCCAGGGACTAGCGGGGGCTATGAGCAGTTCTTC | CASSPGTSGGYEQFF | NA | TRBJ2-1 | 15 | TRBD2 | TRBV9
TGTGCCAGCAGCTCCCGGACTAGCACAGATACGCAGTATTTT | CASSSRTSTDTQYF | NA | TRBJ2-3 | 14 | NA | TRBV13
TGTGCCAGCAGCCAAAGGACTGGGAACTCCTACAATGAGCAGTTCTTC | CASSQRTGNSYNEQFF | NA | TRBJ2-1 | 16 | NA | TRBV3-1/TRBV3-2
TGTGCCAGCAGTGCGGGACTCGTCGATGAGCAGTTCTTC | CASSAGLVDEQFF | NA | TRBJ2-1 | 13 | NA | TRBV2
TGTGCCAGCAGTCCCCCGGGGGCCTACGAGCAGTACTTC | CASSPPGAYEQYF | NA | TRBJ2-7 | 13 | NA | TRBV25-1